This paragraph covers one TCR beta chain sequence. These data originate in a study of blood T cell repertoires in COVID-19. Trimming shortened V by 5 bases and J by 0 bases, and 11 bases separated the two germline ends. There are 14 residues in the CDR3. CDR1 SNHLY and CDR2 FYNNEI come from the germline V gene. Measured with immunoSEQ multiplex PCR; TCRdb has only the in-frame clones, and not every one. The sample has some 180,000 clones; 84% are singletons. The genes are TRBV2 and TRBJ2-7, with D possibly matching TRBD2 (5 bases). The receptor's source is a human donor in a cohort sampled during active COVID-19. The source material was peripheral blood. CDR3 residues: CASSYLRGSYEQYF. The CDR3 region has the DNA TGTGCCAGCAGTTACCTCCGGGGCTCCTACGAGCAGTACTTC.